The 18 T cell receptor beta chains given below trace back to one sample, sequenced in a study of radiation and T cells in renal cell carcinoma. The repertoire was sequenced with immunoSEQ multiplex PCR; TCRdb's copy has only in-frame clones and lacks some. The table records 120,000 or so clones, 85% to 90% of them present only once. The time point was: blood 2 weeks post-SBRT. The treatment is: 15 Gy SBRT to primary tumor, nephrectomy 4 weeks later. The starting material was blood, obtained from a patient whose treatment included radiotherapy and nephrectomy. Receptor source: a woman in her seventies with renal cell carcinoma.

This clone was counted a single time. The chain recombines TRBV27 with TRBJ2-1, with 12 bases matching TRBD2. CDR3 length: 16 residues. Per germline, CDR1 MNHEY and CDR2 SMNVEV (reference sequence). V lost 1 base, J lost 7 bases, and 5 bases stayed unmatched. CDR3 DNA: TGTGCCAGCAGTTTATTCGGACTAGCGGGGTGGAATGAGCAGTTCTTC. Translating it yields CASSLFGLAGWNEQFF.

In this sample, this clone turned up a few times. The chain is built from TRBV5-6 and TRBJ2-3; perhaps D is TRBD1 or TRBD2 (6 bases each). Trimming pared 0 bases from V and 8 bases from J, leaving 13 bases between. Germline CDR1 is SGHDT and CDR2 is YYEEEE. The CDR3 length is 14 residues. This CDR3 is CASSLDRGPGTQYF. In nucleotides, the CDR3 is TGTGCCAGCAGCTTGGATCGGGGGCCGGGTACGCAGTATTTT. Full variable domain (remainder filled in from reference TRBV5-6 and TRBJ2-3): DAGVTQSPTHLIKTRGQQVTLRCSPKSGHDTVSWYQQALGQGPQFIFQYYEEEERQRGNFPDRFSGHQFPNYSSELNVNALLLGDSALYLCASSLDRGPGTQYFGPGTRLTVL.

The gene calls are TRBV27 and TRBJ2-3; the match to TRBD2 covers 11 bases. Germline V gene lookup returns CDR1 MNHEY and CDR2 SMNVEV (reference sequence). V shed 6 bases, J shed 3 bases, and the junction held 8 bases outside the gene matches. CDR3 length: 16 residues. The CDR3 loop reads CASRIIAGGRTDTQYF. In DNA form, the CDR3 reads TGTGCCAGCAGGATAATAGCGGGGGGGAGGACAGATACGCAGTATTTT.

The CDR3 DNA follows: TGTGCCAGCAGACGTAGCGGGGGGGCTTTCGATACGCAGTATTTT. It translates to CASRRSGGAFDTQYF. The chain employs TRBV27 and TRBJ2-3; 11 nucleotides line up with TRBD2. This CDR3 has 15 amino acids. V lost 6 bases to trimming and J lost 6 bases; unmatched junction nucleotides: 8. Germline-derived CDR1 and CDR2 are MNHEY and SMNVEV (reference sequence).

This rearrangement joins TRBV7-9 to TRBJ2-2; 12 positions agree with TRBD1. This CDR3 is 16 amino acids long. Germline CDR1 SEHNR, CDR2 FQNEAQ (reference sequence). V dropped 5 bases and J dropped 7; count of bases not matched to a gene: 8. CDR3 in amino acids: CASSSRDRGLGGELFF. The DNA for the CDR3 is TGTGCCAGCAGCAGCCGGGACAGGGGGCTTGGCGGGGAGCTGTTTTTT. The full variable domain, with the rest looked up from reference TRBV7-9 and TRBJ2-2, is DTGVSQNPRHKITKRGQNVTFRCDPISEHNRLYWYRQTLGQGPEFLTYFQNEAQLEKSRLLSDRFSAERPKGSFSTLEIQRTEQGDSAMYLCASSSRDRGLGGELFFGEGSRLTVL.

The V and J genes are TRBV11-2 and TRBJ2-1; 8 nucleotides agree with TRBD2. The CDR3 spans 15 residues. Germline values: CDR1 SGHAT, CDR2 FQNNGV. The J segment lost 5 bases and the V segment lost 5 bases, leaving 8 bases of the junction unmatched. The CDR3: CASSLGAGGDNEQFF. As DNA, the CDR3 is TGTGCCAGCAGCCTAGGGGCGGGGGGAGACAATGAGCAGTTCTTC. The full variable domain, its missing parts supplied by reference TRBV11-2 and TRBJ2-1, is EAGVAQSPRYKIIEKRQSVAFWCNPISGHATLYWYQQILGQGPKLLIQFQNNGVVDDSQLPKDRFSAERLKGVDSTLKIQPAKLEDSAVYLCASSLGAGGDNEQFFGPGTRLTVL.

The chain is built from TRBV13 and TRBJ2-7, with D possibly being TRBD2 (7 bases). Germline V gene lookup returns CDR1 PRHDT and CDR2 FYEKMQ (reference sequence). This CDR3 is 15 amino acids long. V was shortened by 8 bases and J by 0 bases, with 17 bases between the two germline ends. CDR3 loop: CASSNGGPLSYEQYF. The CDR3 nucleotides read TGTGCCAGCTCGAACGGGGGGCCCCTCTCCTACGAGCAGTACTTC.

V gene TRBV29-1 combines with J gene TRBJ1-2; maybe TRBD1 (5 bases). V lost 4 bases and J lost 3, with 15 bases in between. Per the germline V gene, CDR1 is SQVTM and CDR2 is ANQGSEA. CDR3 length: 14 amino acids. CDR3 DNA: TGCAGCGTTGGTGGGATTGGGGCCGACTATGGCTACACCTTC. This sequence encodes CSVGGIGADYGYTF.

CDR3 protein: CASSQTGRNEQFF. The CDR3 nucleotides are TGTGCCAGCAGCCAAACAGGCCGCAATGAGCAGTTCTTC. The chain carries TRBV5-6 and TRBJ2-1; TRBD1 might be the D (5 bases). This CDR3 has 13 amino acids. The V end lost 4 bases, the J end lost 6 bases, and 11 bases lay between the germline ends. Per the germline V gene, CDR1 is SGHDT and CDR2 is YYEEEE.

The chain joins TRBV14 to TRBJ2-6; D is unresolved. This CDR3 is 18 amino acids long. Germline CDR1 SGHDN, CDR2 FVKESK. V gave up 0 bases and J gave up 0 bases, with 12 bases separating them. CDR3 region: CASSQDGRTHSGANVLTF. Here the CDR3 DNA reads TGTGCCAGCAGCCAAGACGGACGGACCCACTCTGGGGCCAACGTCCTGACTTTC.

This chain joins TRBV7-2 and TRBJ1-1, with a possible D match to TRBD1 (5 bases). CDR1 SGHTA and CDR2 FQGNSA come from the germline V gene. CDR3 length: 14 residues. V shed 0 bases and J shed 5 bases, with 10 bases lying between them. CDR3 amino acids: CASSLAGPGTEAFF. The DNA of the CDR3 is TGTGCCAGCAGCTTAGCGGGGCCCGGAACTGAAGCTTTCTTT. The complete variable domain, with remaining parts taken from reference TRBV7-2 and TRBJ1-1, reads GAGVSQSPSNKVTEKGKDVELRCDPISGHTALYWYRQSLGQGLEFLIYFQGNSAPDKSGLPSDRFSAERTGGSVSTLTIQRTQQEDSAVYLCASSLAGPGTEAFFGQGTRLTVV.

The DNA for the CDR3 is TGTGCCAGTAGGGGCAACTCCTACGAGCAGTACTTC. Encoded protein: CASRGNSYEQYF. The V gene is TRBV19, the J gene TRBJ2-7; the D is unclear. Germline CDR1 LNHDA, CDR2 SQIVND (reference sequence). The CDR3 loop spans 12 amino acids. With 6 bases removed from V and 0 bases from J, the gap between germline ends came to 6 bases.

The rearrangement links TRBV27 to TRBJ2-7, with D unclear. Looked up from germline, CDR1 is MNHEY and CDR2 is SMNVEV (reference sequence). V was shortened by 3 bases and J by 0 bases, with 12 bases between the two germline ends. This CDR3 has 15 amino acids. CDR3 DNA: TGTGCCAGCAGTTTGGGCCCTCGGAGCTCCTACGAGCAGTACTTC. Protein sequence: CASSLGPRSSYEQYF.

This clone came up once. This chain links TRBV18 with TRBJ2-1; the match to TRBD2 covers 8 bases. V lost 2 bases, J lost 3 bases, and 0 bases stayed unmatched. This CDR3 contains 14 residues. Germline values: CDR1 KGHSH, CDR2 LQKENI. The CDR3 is CASSPAGGYNEQFF. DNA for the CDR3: TGTGCCAGCTCACCAGCGGGGGGCTACAATGAGCAGTTCTTC.

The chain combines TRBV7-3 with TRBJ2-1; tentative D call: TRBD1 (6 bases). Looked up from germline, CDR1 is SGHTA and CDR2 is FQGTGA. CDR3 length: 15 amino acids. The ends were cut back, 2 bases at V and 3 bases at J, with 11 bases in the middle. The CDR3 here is CASSLFRGNYNEQFF. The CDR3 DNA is TGTGCCAGCAGCTTATTCAGGGGAAACTACAATGAGCAGTTCTTC.

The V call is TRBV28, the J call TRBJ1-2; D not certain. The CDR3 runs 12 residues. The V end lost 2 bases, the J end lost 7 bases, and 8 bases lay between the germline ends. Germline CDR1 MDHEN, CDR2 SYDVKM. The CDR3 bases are TGTGCCAGCAGTTTACCAGTGTCTGGCTACACCTTC. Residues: CASSLPVSGYTF.

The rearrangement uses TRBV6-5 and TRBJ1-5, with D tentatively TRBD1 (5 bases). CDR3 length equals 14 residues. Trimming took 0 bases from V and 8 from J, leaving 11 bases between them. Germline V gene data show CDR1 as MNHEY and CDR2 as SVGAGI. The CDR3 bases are TGTGCCAGCAGTTACTCGCGGGGCATGAAGCCCCAGCATTTT. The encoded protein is CASSYSRGMKPQHF.

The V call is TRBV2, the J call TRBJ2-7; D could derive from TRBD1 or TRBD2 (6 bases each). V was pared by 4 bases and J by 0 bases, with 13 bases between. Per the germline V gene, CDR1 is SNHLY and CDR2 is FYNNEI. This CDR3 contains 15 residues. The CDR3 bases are TGTGCCAGCAGTGGAAGAGGGGGGAGCTCCTACGAGCAGTACTTC. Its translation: CASSGRGGSSYEQYF.